These T cell receptor beta chains were read from a single sample in a study of cytomegalovirus exposure and HLA in healthy donors. Libraries were prepared by immunoSEQ multiplex PCR; TCRdb keeps only in-frame clonotypes and omits some of them. This table holds 98,000 or so clones, about 9.4% found once. The sample consisted of PBMCs. The receptor source for this set is a man aged 40-55 years in good health and CMV-seropositive. Each CDR3 is given without its conserved first and last residue. Each record gives: CDR3 length, J gene, D gene, V gene, CDR3 protein. D genes are given only for firm matches.

12 | TRBJ2-7 | NA | TRBV5-1 | ASSFESPTYEQY
12 | TRBJ2-3 | NA | TRBV7-8 | ASSPIRGTDTQY
11 | TRBJ2-7 | NA | TRBV27 | ASSLSPFYEQY
13 | TRBJ1-4 | TRBD1 | TRBV27 | ASSSPAGGNEKLF
15 | TRBJ1-5 | NA | TRBV21-1 | ASSKDKAKGAGQPQH
12 | TRBJ2-7 | NA | TRBV7-2 | ASSLVGAQYEQY
14 | TRBJ2-1 | NA | TRBV7-9 | ASISGGTVVYNEQF
11 | TRBJ1-3 | NA | TRBV30 | AWSSFSGNTIY
12 | TRBJ2-7 | NA | TRBV5-1 | ASSLGQSDEEQY
13 | TRBJ2-4 | NA | TRBV7-9 | ASSSPTDKENIQY
14 | TRBJ2-1 | TRBD2 | TRBV4-3 | ASSQDQSGRVHEQF
15 | TRBJ2-6 | NA | TRBV28 | ASRTQGYRSGANVLT
11 | TRBJ1-1 | NA | TRBV6-5 | ASSHRVNTEAF
11 | TRBJ1-2 | NA | TRBV6-1 | ASSQGPAGGYT
14 | TRBJ2-7 | TRBD2 | TRBV7-3 | ASSSSPGLGSYEQY
13 | TRBJ2-7 | TRBD2 | TRBV29-1 | SVVGTSLSSYEQY
12 | TRBJ2-5 | TRBD2 | TRBV7-2 | ASTRQGEGRGQY
13 | TRBJ2-1 | NA | TRBV5-1 | ASSESSSSYNEQF
12 | TRBJ2-5 | NA | TRBV7-6 | ASSLSRGQETQY
14 | TRBJ1-1 | NA | TRBV11-2 | ASSLLGGGVNTEAF
13 | TRBJ1-1 | NA | TRBV5-4 | ASSLGRSINTEAF
12 | TRBJ2-2 | TRBD1 | TRBV9 | ASSAGTGGGELF
11 | TRBJ1-3 | NA | TRBV27 | ASRAAVRNTIY
13 | TRBJ2-3 | TRBD1 | TRBV6-5 | ASSKGQGVKDTQY
13 | TRBJ1-1 | NA | TRBV2 | ASMLGSDLNTEAF
14 | TRBJ2-3 | NA | TRBV11-2 | ASSSRRRGQSHTQY
12 | TRBJ1-1 | TRBD1 | TRBV5-1 | ASSRGTGEAEAF
14 | TRBJ2-3 | TRBD2 | TRBV11-2 | ASSLKREDFTDTQY
13 | TRBJ1-5 | TRBD1 | TRBV6-1 | ASSGGTGWNQPQH
12 | TRBJ1-5 | NA | TRBV2 | ASNSRYSNQPQH
16 | TRBJ2-1 | NA | TRBV9 | ASSVSPAGTSSLNEQF
12 | TRBJ2-7 | TRBD2 | TRBV6-5 | ASRRLADSYEQY
13 | TRBJ2-3 | NA | TRBV5-8 | ASSWIGENTDTQY
9 | TRBJ2-3 | NA | TRBV5-6 | ASSLQDTQY
6 | TRBJ1-5 | NA | TRBV6-4 | ASTNQH
13 | TRBJ2-7 | TRBD1 | TRBV28 | ASRKLRQGIYEQY
13 | TRBJ2-7 | NA | TRBV7-2 | ASSVQGDTPYEQY
12 | TRBJ1-2 | TRBD1 | TRBV5-4 | ASSFRDRGFGYT
10 | TRBJ2-1 | NA | TRBV5-1 | ASRAGTYEQF
13 | TRBJ2-2 | TRBD1 | TRBV14 | ASSHTGGGTGELF
12 | TRBJ1-5 | TRBD1 | TRBV2 | ASSSGQGNQPQH
12 | TRBJ2-1 | NA | TRBV7-9 | ASSGTAGNFEQF
10 | TRBJ2-7 | NA | TRBV6-5 | ATYNQGSEQY
15 | TRBJ1-2 | TRBD1 | TRBV4-3 | ASSQDQDRGLSYGYT
12 | TRBJ2-2 | NA | TRBV9 | ATTEGRNTGELF
14 | TRBJ2-3 | TRBD2 | TRBV6-5 | ASSYLAGGRTDTQY
13 | TRBJ1-5 | TRBD1 | TRBV6-1 | ASSEGGTGFQPQH
12 | TRBJ1-5 | TRBD1 | TRBV6-5 | ASSSYRGRQPQH
14 | TRBJ2-5 | NA | TRBV6-1 | ASSETGASGQETQY
14 | TRBJ2-5 | NA | TRBV6-5 | ASSYGGWGYQETQY
16 | TRBJ2-2 | NA | TRBV7-9 | ASSDPFWGRANTGELF
13 | TRBJ2-7 | TRBD2 | TRBV9 | ASSAGTSGIYEQY
13 | TRBJ2-1 | TRBD1 | TRBV5-1 | ASSKSGTGLDEQF
13 | TRBJ2-3 | NA | TRBV7-9 | ASSLSGGSTDTQY
13 | TRBJ2-5 | TRBD1 | TRBV6-5 | ASSPGTGIQETQY
17 | TRBJ2-1 | TRBD1 | TRBV7-7 | ASSLGLRDRLSVTSEQF
11 | TRBJ2-1 | TRBD2 | TRBV7-3 | ASSLNAGGEQF
12 | TRBJ1-1 | NA | TRBV6-4 | ASALVPGGTEAF